This is a list of T cell receptor beta chains from one sample in a study of blood T cell repertoires in COVID-19. Only in-frame clones appear in the TCRdb table, and some are missing; sequencing was by immunoSEQ multiplex PCR. The sample holds around 100,000 clones, 84% seen once. The sequenced sample was peripheral blood. These receptors all come from a woman in her thirties or forties with acute or convalescent COVID-19. Both conserved end residues are part of each CDR3. A D gene is named only where the DNA matches it firmly. The size field is filled for only some rows; it gives once, few, many or a size class.

few	TRBV18	15	TRBD1	TRBJ1-2	CASSQRDSLNYGYTF	TGTGCCAGCTCACAGAGGGACAGCTTAAACTATGGCTACACCTTC
NA	TRBV19	13	NA	TRBJ1-2	CASSWGVDYGYTF	TGTGCCAGTAGTTGGGGCGTGGACTATGGCTACACCTTC
NA	TRBV12-3/TRBV12-4	11	TRBD1	TRBJ2-6	CASSAGTVGAF	TGTGCCAGCAGTGCCGGGACAGTGGGCGCTTTC
NA	TRBV9	14	NA	TRBJ2-1	CASSVSTAYNEQFF	TGTGCCAGCAGCGTCTCTACCGCCTACAATGAGCAGTTCTTC
NA	TRBV6-2/TRBV6-3	18	TRBD2	TRBJ2-3	CASSYSVLLAGSSDTQYF	TGTGCCAGCAGTTACTCGGTGTTACTAGCGGGGAGTTCAGATACGCAGTATTTT
few	TRBV7-9	15	TRBD2	TRBJ2-7	CASSFSGGNSYEQYF	TGTGCCAGCAGCTTCAGCGGGGGGAACTCCTACGAGCAGTACTTC
NA	TRBV6-1	16	TRBD2	TRBJ2-3	CASSAASGGSTDTQYF	TGTGCCAGCAGTGCCGCTAGCGGGGGGAGCACAGATACGCAGTATTTT
NA	TRBV9	17	NA	TRBJ1-6	CASSLTPDSSYNSPLHF	TGTGCCAGCAGCCTAACCCCCGACAGCTCCTATAATTCACCCCTCCACTTT
NA	TRBV10-3	14	TRBD1	TRBJ1-3	CATSGTASGNTIYF	TGTGCCACGTCGGGGACAGCCTCTGGAAACACCATATATTTT
NA	TRBV5-1	16	NA	TRBJ2-7	CASSLVAGTPSYEQYF	TGCGCCAGCAGTTTAGTGGCTGGGACACCCTCCTACGAGCAGTACTTC
NA	TRBV2	13	NA	TRBJ1-1	CASSRTVNTEAFF	TGTGCCAGCAGCCGGACAGTGAACACTGAAGCTTTCTTT
NA	TRBV28	15	NA	TRBJ1-1	CASRKAGGPNTEAFF	TGTGCCAGCAGAAAAGCCGGGGGTCCGAACACTGAAGCTTTCTTT
NA	TRBV9	15	TRBD2	TRBJ2-3	CASSVDPSGGDTQYF	TGTGCCAGCAGCGTAGATCCCAGCGGGGGGGATACGCAGTATTTT
NA	TRBV7-9	13	NA	TRBJ1-2	CASSGSGYHGYTF	TGTGCCAGCAGCGGTTCAGGGTACCATGGCTACACCTTC
NA	TRBV9	15	TRBD1	TRBJ2-3	CASSGGQGSVDTQYF	TGTGCCAGCAGCGGGGGACAGGGGTCAGTAGATACGCAGTATTTT
NA	TRBV5-1	12	TRBD1	TRBJ1-1	CASSLGTEQAFF	TGCGCCAGCAGCCTAGGGACAGAACAGGCTTTCTTT
NA	TRBV30	12	TRBD1	TRBJ1-1	CAWSNRGTEAFF	TGTGCCTGGAGTAACAGGGGCACTGAAGCTTTCTTT
few	TRBV14	14	TRBD1	TRBJ1-2	CASSQADRVRGYTF	TGTGCCAGCAGCCAAGCAGACAGGGTTCGAGGCTACACCTTC
once	TRBV9	17	TRBD1	TRBJ1-1	CASKNLRDRGPYTEAFF	TGTGCCAGCAAAAACCTCCGGGACAGGGGGCCGTACACTGAAGCTTTCTTT
NA	TRBV12-5	12	NA	TRBJ2-3	CASGLTGYTQYF	TGTGCTAGTGGCTTAACAGGGTACACGCAGTATTTT
NA	TRBV28	14	NA	TRBJ1-5	CASSSTTDYQPQHF	TGTGCCAGCAGTTCGACGACAGATTATCAGCCCCAGCATTTT
NA	TRBV2	13	TRBD2	TRBJ2-1	CAGTSGPYNEQFF	TGTGCCGGTACTAGCGGCCCCTACAATGAGCAGTTCTTC
NA	TRBV3-1/TRBV3-2	15	NA	TRBJ1-4	CASSLGTGKNEKLFF	TGTGCCAGCAGCCTCGGCACGGGTAAGAATGAAAAACTGTTTTTT
NA	TRBV27	14	NA	TRBJ1-6	CASSLQNYNSPLHF	TGTGCCAGCAGTTTACAAAACTATAATTCACCCCTCCACTTT
NA	TRBV7-9	17	TRBD2	TRBJ2-1	CASSKRTSGETYNEQFF	TGTGCCAGCAGCAAGCGGACTAGCGGGGAAACCTACAATGAGCAGTTCTTC
NA	TRBV30	12	TRBD1	TRBJ1-2	CAWSRTGTGYTF	TGTGCCTGGAGCCGGACAGGAACTGGCTACACCTTC
NA	TRBV19	16	TRBD1	TRBJ1-4	CASSLQGPTLNEKLFF	TGTGCCAGTAGTTTACAGGGGCCTACGCTTAATGAAAAACTGTTTTTT
NA	TRBV7-2	13	NA	TRBJ2-1	CASMRDFTNEQFF	TGTGCCAGCATGCGGGACTTCACCAATGAGCAGTTCTTC
NA	TRBV6-4	13	TRBD1	TRBJ1-1	CASSVDRGGEAFF	TGTGCCAGCAGCGTAGACAGGGGAGGCGAAGCTTTCTTT
NA	TRBV12-3/TRBV12-4	13	NA	TRBJ1-2	CASRPDTNYGYTF	TGTGCCAGCAGGCCCGACACTAACTATGGCTACACCTTC
NA	TRBV5-1	15	NA	TRBJ2-2	CASSLGGSNTGELFF	TGCGCCAGCAGCTTGGGAGGCAGTAACACCGGGGAGCTGTTTTTT